Listed below are T cell receptor beta chains from one sample, sequenced in a study of T-cell memory formation after mild COVID-19. Using its own MiXCR run on the 5' RACE reads, TCRdb lists one record per CDR3 protein. This sample carries roughly 150,000 distinct CDR3 sequences, approximately 13% of them seen once, and the ten largest clones take approximately 3.3%. The source material was PBMCs or a T cell subset sorted from them (not recorded which). All receptors come from a young man who had mild COVID-19 (a few samples of this study predate the infection). Cell type and time point are not known. The CDR3 runs from the conserved cysteine through the conserved F or W. D genes are given only for firm matches. Rows may omit the clone size; those that give it use once, few, many or a size class.

j_call v_call clone_size d_call cdr3_length cdr3_nt cdr3_aa
TRBJ1-1 TRBV5-8 few - 17 TGTGCCAGCAGCTTGGACGGACCCCGTCAAATGAACACTGAAGCTTTCTTT CASSLDGPRQMNTEAFF
TRBJ2-1 TRBV18 - - 13 TGTGCCAGCTCACCTTCACTAGTGGGGGAGCAGTTCTTC CASSPSLVGEQFF
TRBJ2-1 TRBV6-5 - TRBD1 15 TGTGCCAGCAGTTTGACAGGGGGGGATTACAATGAGCAGTTCTTC CASSLTGGDYNEQFF
TRBJ2-5 TRBV7-2 - - 15 TGTGCCAGCAGCTTAGGGGGGCCGTGGCGAGAGACCCAGTACTTC CASSLGGPWRETQYF
TRBJ1-2 TRBV29-1 - - 12 TGCAGCGTTGAAGACACCACCTATGGCTACACCTTC CSVEDTTYGYTF
TRBJ2-1 TRBV4-1 many - 15 TGCGCCAGCAGCCAAGATCGACAGCTTTACAATGAGCAGTTCTTC CASSQDRQLYNEQFF
TRBJ1-1 TRBV5-5 - TRBD1 14 TGTGCCAGCAGCCGTGGACAGGGACTCACTGAAGCTTTCTTT CASSRGQGLTEAFF
TRBJ2-5 TRBV29-1 - TRBD1 12 TGCAGCGTAGCCAGGGGGTATGAGACCCAGTACTTC CSVARGYETQYF
TRBJ2-1 TRBV12-3/TRBV12-4 - TRBD2 13 TGTGCCAGCAGTTCGGGACTAGCGAACGAGCAGTTCTTC CASSSGLANEQFF
TRBJ1-1 TRBV10-3 few TRBD1 13 TGTGCCATTTCCGGGACAGGGCTCATGGAAGCTTTCTTT CAISGTGLMEAFF
TRBJ2-5 TRBV12-3/TRBV12-4 few TRBD2 17 TGTGCCAGCAGTCAAGACAGACTAGCGGGGGGAATAGGGACCCAGTACTTC CASSQDRLAGGIGTQYF
TRBJ2-3 TRBV5-1 - TRBD1 15 TGCGCCAGCAGTCAGGGGGCGCTAGGGACAGATACGCAGTATTTT CASSQGALGTDTQYF
TRBJ2-3 TRBV5-1 - TRBD2 14 TGCGCCAGCAGCGTAAGCGGGGCGACAGATACGCAGTATTTT CASSVSGATDTQYF
TRBJ2-5 TRBV7-2 few TRBD1 15 TGTGCCAGCAGCTCACGACGGACAGGCCAAGAGACCCAGTACTTC CASSSRRTGQETQYF
TRBJ1-4 TRBV4-3 few - 18 TGCGCCAGCAGCCAGGTCCCCTACACATTCGCGACTAATGAAAAACTGTTTTTT CASSQVPYTFATNEKLFF
TRBJ1-1 TRBV5-1 - - 15 TGCGCCAGCAGCTTGGAGGGGAACGTGAACACTGAAGCTTTCTTT CASSLEGNVNTEAFF
TRBJ2-4 TRBV29-1 few - 11 TGCAGCGTTGGGGCGGCGGAAGTTCAGTACTTC CSVGAAEVQYF
TRBJ1-2 TRBV28 few - 17 TGTGCCAGCACCCTAATTGGGCAGTTAGGAGAGCTGCGTGGCTACACCTTC CASTLIGQLGELRGYTF
TRBJ2-5 TRBV11-2 - - 13 TGTGCCAGCAGCCCTCAGGGTGTAGAGACCCAGTACTTC CASSPQGVETQYF
TRBJ2-1 TRBV5-1 - - 13 TGCGCCAGCAGCTTACAGGCAGGAAATGAGCAGTTCTTC CASSLQAGNEQFF
TRBJ1-2 TRBV12-3/TRBV12-4 - - 14 TGTGCCAGCAGTAAGGACAGTCTGAGATCCGGCTACACCTTC CASSKDSLRSGYTF
TRBJ2-1 TRBV29-1 few - 12 TGCAGCGCCTTTGGACACACCAATGAGCAGTTCTTC CSAFGHTNEQFF
TRBJ2-5 TRBV7-2 many - 14 TGTGCCAGCAGCAAAGCCAGGGCGGGAGAGACCCAGTACTTC CASSKARAGETQYF
TRBJ2-1 TRBV12-3/TRBV12-4 - TRBD2 13 TGTGCCAGCGGTGCGGGAGTTTACAATGAGCAGTTCTTC CASGAGVYNEQFF
TRBJ2-1 TRBV5-1 - TRBD2 14 TGCGCCAGCAGCTATGGGACTAGCACGGATGAGCAGTTCTTC CASSYGTSTDEQFF
TRBJ1-2 TRBV29-1 many TRBD1 15 TGCAGCGTTGCCCCCCGACAGGGGGGTAACTATGGCTACACCTTC CSVAPRQGGNYGYTF
TRBJ2-2 TRBV30 - - 13 TGTGCCTGGAGTGTACCTAGGACCGGGGAGCTGTTTTTT CAWSVPRTGELFF
TRBJ2-7 TRBV3-1 few - 14 TGTGCCAGCAGCCAAGGGACGCCCAATGGCGAGCAGTACTTC CASSQGTPNGEQYF
TRBJ2-7 TRBV20-1 few - 13 TGCAGTGCTGCTCAGGTCACCACCTACGAGCAGTACTTC CSAAQVTTYEQYF
TRBJ2-7 TRBV5-1 - TRBD1 14 TGCGCCAGCAGCCGGGACAGACAAACCTACGAGCAGTACTTC CASSRDRQTYEQYF
TRBJ2-5 TRBV3-1 - - 11 TGTGCCAGCAGCCAAGGCGGGGCCCAGTACTTC CASSQGGAQYF
TRBJ2-5 TRBV9 - - 13 TGTGCCAGCAGCGTAGCTCCAGGGGAGACCCAGTACTTC CASSVAPGETQYF
TRBJ1-1 TRBV29-1 many TRBD1 16 TGCAGCGTTGAAGATGCCCCGGGACAGGGGCGATCTGAAGCTTTCTTT CSVEDAPGQGRSEAFF
TRBJ2-6 TRBV5-1 - - 14 TGCGCCAGCAGCTTGGGTTCTGGGGCCAACGTCCTGACTTTC CASSLGSGANVLTF
TRBJ2-7 TRBV29-1 - TRBD2 14 TGCAGCGTTGCCCCCGGGGGGAAGGGGTACGAGCAGTACTTC CSVAPGGKGYEQYF
TRBJ1-2 TRBV9 few - 13 TGTGCCAGCAGCGTTGGGACTTGGGGTGGCTACACCTTC CASSVGTWGGYTF
TRBJ2-3 TRBV9 - - 12 TGTGCCAGCAGCATTAGCACAGATACGCAGTATTTT CASSISTDTQYF